This T cell receptor beta chain was obtained from a study of cytomegalovirus exposure and HLA in healthy donors. This clone was found a few times. Its antigen is unidentified. Study conclusions and caveats: Roughly uniform depth of sequencing across donors was assumed in presence/absence analyses. Later analysis identified 15,000 to 20,000 TCR beta sequences associated with HLA alleles, using a false discovery rate threshold of 0.05. The study recorded around 160 TCR beta chains that were cytomegalovirus-associated.

Vbeta (60) and Jbeta (13) primers were used in the PCR. TCRdb's table, derived via immunoSEQ multiplex PCR, lists solely in-frame clones and lacks some. The table shows some 150,000 clones, with around 80% occurring only once. The origin of this receptor is a man between 18 and 35 years old in good health and CMV-seropositive. The sample comprised PBMCs.

Written as DNA, the CDR3 is TGTGCCAGCAGCTTAGATTATGAGCCCTTACAGGGGGCGGATGGCTACACCTTC. It translates to CASSLDYEPLQGADGYTF. The chain carries TRBV7-8 and TRBJ1-2; 9 nucleotides agree with TRBD1. The germline gives CDR1 SGHVS, CDR2 FQNEAQ. The CDR3 sequence is 18 residues long. V lost 1 base to trimming and J lost 6 bases; unmatched junction nucleotides: 15.